One sample yielded the 10 T cell receptor beta chains listed below, sequenced in a study of cytomegalovirus exposure and HLA in healthy donors (dated by TCRdb to about 2017). Libraries were constructed by the immunoSEQ multiplex PCR assay. For the multiplex PCR, a mixture combining 60 forward primers for TCR Vbeta segments and 13 reverse primers for TCR Jbeta segments was used. Drawn from immuneACCESS, this table holds only the in-frame rearrangements with V and J called that TCRdb kept. Clones are partly lost; checked studies trace under half to an unresolved V gene and leave the rest unexplained. For this sample the table gives 250,000 or so clones, of which about nine tenths were detected only once. The ten largest clones add up to less than 2% of the sample. The source material was PBMCs. The receptors were sampled from a girl aged 2-15 years in good health and CMV-seronegative.

This clone was counted only a few times. The chain uses TRBV6-5 and TRBJ2-3; D remains unclear. The CDR3 loop spans 15 amino acids. Trimming cost V 0 bases and J 1 base, with 8 bases left between them. The germline V gene has CDR1 MNHEY and CDR2 SVGAGI. The CDR3 DNA reads TGTGCCAGCAGTTACTCGAGCTTTCGCACAGATACGCAGTATTTT. This translates into CASSYSSFRTDTQYF.

This chain links TRBV2 with TRBJ2-1, with 8 bases fitting TRBD2. CDR3 length: 15 residues. Germline loops: CDR1 SNHLY, CDR2 FYNNEI. The ends lost 5 bases at V and 3 bases at J; junction bases unmatched: 6. CDR3 loop: CASSTGGGRYNEQFF. The CDR3 region has the DNA TGTGCCAGCAGTACGGGGGGGGGACGCTACAATGAGCAGTTCTTC. Full variable domain (outside the CDR3, taken from reference TRBV2 and TRBJ2-1): EPEVTQTPSHQVTQMGQEVILRCVPISNHLYFYWYRQILGQKVEFLVSFYNNEISEKSEIFDDQFSVERPDGSNFTLKIRSTKLEDSAMYFCASSTGGGRYNEQFFGPGTRLTVL.

The chain carries TRBV5-6 and TRBJ2-7; 12 nucleotides align to TRBD2. Germline assignment: CDR1 SGHDT and CDR2 YYEEEE. The junction had 14 bases not matched to a gene; V was cut back by 4 bases and J by 6 bases. The CDR3 spans 17 residues. CDR3 DNA: TGTGCCAGCAGCCCAACTATACTAGCGGGGGGCCTCCTCGAGCAGTACTTC. Protein: CASSPTILAGGLLEQYF.

CDR3 in amino acids: CASSAHPGQGTYPTDTQYF. In DNA, the CDR3 is TGTGCCAGCAGCGCCCATCCGGGACAGGGTACTTATCCCACAGATACGCAGTATTTT. The chain links TRBV7-9 to TRBJ2-3; the match to TRBD1 covers 9 bases. The CDR3 sequence is 19 residues long. The V gene end was trimmed by 5 bases and the J gene end by 2 bases; junction bases not matched to a gene: 17. Germline CDR1 SEHNR, CDR2 FQNEAQ (reference sequence).

The V call is TRBV10-3, the J call TRBJ1-1; D gene unclear. The CDR3 length is 13 residues. Deletions cut 0 bases from V and 5 bases from J, with 7 bases between. CDR1 is ENHRY, CDR2 SYGVKD, per germline. The CDR3 DNA follows: TGTGCCATCAGTGAGTCTCGGGGTACTGAAGCTTTCTTT. Amino acid sequence: CAISESRGTEAFF.

This clone was detected once. CDR3 in amino acids: CASSVAVTGTGELFF. CDR3 nucleotides: TGTGCCAGCAGCGTAGCAGTGACAGGCACCGGGGAGCTGTTTTTT. The rearrangement links TRBV9 to TRBJ2-2, with D perhaps TRBD1 (6 bases). Germline-derived CDR1 and CDR2 are SGDLS and YYNGEE. The CDR3 runs to 15 residues. With 0 bases removed from V and 4 bases from J, the gap between germline ends came to 10 bases.

In its sample, this clone was seen a few times. V and J are TRBV7-9 and TRBJ2-2, with D possibly TRBD2 on 6 matching bases. The V gene lost 3 bases and the J gene lost 1 base, with 6 bases spanning the gap. The germline V gene has CDR1 SEHNR and CDR2 FQNEAQ (reference sequence). The CDR3 sequence is 14 residues long. CDR3 nucleotides: TGTGCCAGCAGCTTGCGGGAGAACACCGGGGAGCTGTTTTTT. It specifies CASSLRENTGELFF.

The genes are TRBV7-9 and TRBJ2-2; the match to TRBD2 covers 11 bases. V lost 5 bases and J lost 4; bases outside the gene matches: 3. Germline assignment: CDR1 SEHNR and CDR2 FQNEAQ (reference sequence). The CDR3 has 15 amino acids. CDR3: CASSQGLAATGELFF. The DNA for the CDR3 is TGTGCCAGCAGCCAGGGACTAGCGGCCACCGGGGAGCTGTTTTTT. Full variable domain (outside the CDR3, taken from reference TRBV7-9 and TRBJ2-2): DTGVSQNPRHKITKRGQNVTFRCDPISEHNRLYWYRQTLGQGPEFLTYFQNEAQLEKSRLLSDRFSAERPKGSFSTLEIQRTEQGDSAMYLCASSQGLAATGELFFGEGSRLTVL.

This clone was found once. This chain connects TRBV7-6 to TRBJ2-5; D call uncertain. Trimming took 5 bases from V and 2 from J, leaving 6 bases between them. The CDR3 is 12 residues long. Per the germline V gene, CDR1 is SGHVS and CDR2 is FNYEAQ. DNA for the CDR3: TGTGCCAGCAGCCCATCACAAGAGACCCAGTACTTC. Translating it yields CASSPSQETQYF.

CDR3 coding DNA: TGTGCCAGCTCACCGACAGAGGCCTACGAGCAGTACTTC. The encoded protein is CASSPTEAYEQYF. The V and J genes are TRBV18 and TRBJ2-7, with D possibly being TRBD1 (5 bases). The CDR3 has 13 amino acids. V was shortened by 3 bases and J by 2 bases, with 8 bases between the two germline ends. Germline V CDR1 and CDR2: KGHSH, LQKENI.